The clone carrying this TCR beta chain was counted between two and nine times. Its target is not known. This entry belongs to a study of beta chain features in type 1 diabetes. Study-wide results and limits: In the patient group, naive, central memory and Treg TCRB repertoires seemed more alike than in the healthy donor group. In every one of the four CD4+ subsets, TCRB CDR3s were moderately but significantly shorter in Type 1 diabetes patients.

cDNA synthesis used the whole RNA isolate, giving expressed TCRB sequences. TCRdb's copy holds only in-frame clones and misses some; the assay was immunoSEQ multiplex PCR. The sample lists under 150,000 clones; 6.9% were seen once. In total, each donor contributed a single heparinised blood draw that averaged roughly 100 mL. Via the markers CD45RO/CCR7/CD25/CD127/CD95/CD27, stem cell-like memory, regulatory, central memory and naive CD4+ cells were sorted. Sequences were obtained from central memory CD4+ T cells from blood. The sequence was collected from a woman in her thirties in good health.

The CDR3 DNA reads as TGTGCCAGCAGCTTAATGGGGACTAGTGGCGATGAGCAGTTCTTC. Protein: CASSLMGTSGDEQFF. The chain has TRBV7-3 and TRBJ2-1, with TRBD2 matching 8 bases. From germline, CDR1 is SGHTA and CDR2 FQGTGA. With V trimmed by 1 base and J by 8 bases, 7 bases remained unmatched. This CDR3 has 15 amino acids.